Shown below are 15 T cell receptor beta chains from a single sample sequenced in a study of CD8 T cells in Susac syndrome. Random hexamers were used to reverse transcribe roughly 0.5 to 1 ug of RNA. Each CDR3 protein is one row after TCRdb ran MiXCR on the immunoSEQ multiplex PCR reads. The data contain some 160,000 distinct CDR3 sequences, about 95% of them seen just once; the ten biggest clones take up around 0.15%. The sequencing input was CD8+ T cells from PBMCs. These receptors originate from a human donor with multiple sclerosis.

This clonotype occurred once. The DNA for the CDR3 is TGCAGTGCTAGAGATCAAGGCGGTTGGGTAGAGACCCAGTACTTC. Residues: CSARDQGGWVETQYF. V gene TRBV20-1 combines with J gene TRBJ2-5; D is unresolved. Germline lookup yields CDR1 DFQATT and CDR2 SNEGSKA (reference sequence). V was clipped by 0 bases and J by 4 bases, with 15 bases between them. The CDR3 runs 15 residues.

This chain links TRBV9 with TRBJ1-2; D possibly corresponds to TRBD1 (5 bases). CDR1 is SGDLS and CDR2 is YYNGEE in the germline V gene. V was clipped by 3 bases and J by 0 bases, with 9 bases between them. The CDR3 runs 14 residues. The CDR3 protein is CASSEGATNYGYTF. The CDR3 DNA follows: TGTGCCAGCAGCGAAGGGGCTACTAACTATGGCTACACCTTC. Filled out from reference TRBV9 and TRBJ1-2, the complete variable domain reads DSGVTQTPKHLITATGQRVTLRCSPRSGDLSVYWYQQSLDQGLQFLIQYYNGEERAKGNILERFSAQQFPDLHSELNLSSLELGDSALYFCASSEGATNYGYTFGSGTRLTVV.

The V call is TRBV2, the J call TRBJ2-1; the D is unclear. The CDR3 length is 14 residues. Trimming removed 4 bases at V and 3 bases at J, with 10 bases between. Germline CDR1 SNHLY, CDR2 FYNNEI. CDR3 protein: CASSVPRNYNEQFF. The CDR3 coding sequence is TGTGCCAGCAGTGTCCCCAGGAACTACAATGAGCAGTTCTTC.

The rearrangement links TRBV2 to TRBJ2-5; the D gene is possibly TRBD2 (5 bases). Between the trimmed V and J ends, which lost 11 bases and 5 bases, there was a span of 12 bases. The CDR3 is 11 amino acids. Germline CDR1 is SNHLY and CDR2 is FYNNEI. In DNA form, the CDR3 reads TGTGCCGTACCCGAGCGGGAGACCCAGTACTTC. Protein product: CAVPERETQYF. The variable domain in full, with the rest retrieved from reference TRBV2 and TRBJ2-5, is EPEVTQTPSHQVTQMGQEVILRCVPISNHLYFYWYRQILGQKVEFLVSFYNNEISEKSEIFDDQFSVERPDGSNFTLKIRSTKLEDSAMYFCAVPERETQYFGPGTRLLVL.

A note on this clonotype: One end of the junction varies from germline; a read error may be responsible. The rearrangement joins TRBV7-7 to TRBJ2-1, with no clear D. CDR1 and CDR2 from the germline V gene are SSHAT and FNYEAQ (reference sequence). This CDR3 has 16 amino acids. CDR3 coding DNA: TGTGCTAGCAGCTTGAGGACGGGTAACTCCTACAATGAGCAGTTCTTC. Protein: CASSLRTGNSYNEQFF.

The V and J genes are TRBV12-3 or TRBV12-4 and TRBJ2-1, with TRBD1 identical over 8 bases. Trimming removed 7 bases from V and 8 bases from J; junction bases left unmatched: 10. CDR3 length equals 14 residues. The CDR3 protein is CASIGTGGWDEQFF. The CDR3 DNA is TGTGCCAGCATAGGCACAGGGGGTTGGGATGAGCAGTTCTTC.

This sequence joins TRBV13 and TRBJ2-5, with 7 bases identical to TRBD2. The CDR3 is 13 residues long. With 5 bases clipped from V and 5 bases from J, the junction kept 5 bases outside the gene matches. Germline CDR1 is PRHDT and CDR2 is FYEKMQ (reference sequence). CDR3 DNA: TGTGCCAGCAGCCTCAGCGGGGCTGAGACCCAGTACTTC. Protein: CASSLSGAETQYF. Full variable domain (remainder filled in from reference TRBV13 and TRBJ2-5): AAGVIQSPRHLIKEKRETATLKCYPIPRHDTVYWYQQGPGQDPQFLISFYEKMQSDKGSIPDRFSAQQFSDYHSELNMSSLELGDSALYFCASSLSGAETQYFGPGTRLLVL.

In this sample, this clonotype turned up once. The gene calls are TRBV2 and TRBJ2-5; 10 bases are a match to TRBD1. The CDR3 runs to 16 residues. With 8 bases clipped from V and 1 base from J, the junction kept 10 bases outside the gene matches. Germline V lookup: CDR1 SNHLY, CDR2 FYNNEI. CDR3 region: CASLRLTGGPQETQYF. CDR3 bases: TGTGCCAGCTTAAGATTGACAGGGGGCCCCCAAGAGACCCAGTACTTC.

The chain recombines TRBV7-9 with TRBJ2-7; the D gene is possibly TRBD2 (5 bases). This CDR3 contains 13 residues. V was clipped by 8 bases and J by 3 bases, with 14 bases between them. From germline, CDR1 is SEHNR and CDR2 FQNEAQ (reference sequence). The CDR3 DNA sequence: TGTGCCAGCGCCGAGGGCAGGAACTACGAGCAGTACTTC. It encodes CASAEGRNYEQYF.

V usage is TRBV15 and J usage is TRBJ2-3; unclear D gene. The germline CDR1 and CDR2 sequences are LNHNV and YYDKDF (reference sequence). This CDR3 contains 13 residues. Trimming stripped 11 bases from V and 1 base from J, with 13 bases between. CDR3 bases: TGTGCCGTCCGGGCCTCAGGCACAGATACGCAGTATTTT. Translation gives CAVRASGTDTQYF.

This clonotype showed up just once. The J gene is TRBJ1-2, the V gene TRBV6-5, with TRBD1 identical over 7 bases. Germline assignment: CDR1 MNHEY and CDR2 SVGAGI. The CDR3 extends over 13 amino acids. V gave up 8 bases and J gave up 4 bases; unmatched junction bases: 7. CDR3 loop: CASGTALFYGYTF. The CDR3 coding sequence is TGTGCCAGCGGGACAGCTTTATTCTATGGCTACACCTTC.

The chain is built from TRBV2 and TRBJ1-2; D gene uncertain. CDR1 is SNHLY, CDR2 FYNNEI, per germline. The germline V and J ends were trimmed by 9 bases and 8 bases, with 19 bases remaining between them. The CDR3 length is 13 residues. The CDR3 nucleotides read TGTGCCAGGGTAAACGGATACTCGTGGGGCTACACCTTC. This translates into CARVNGYSWGYTF.

The V call is TRBV20-1, the J call TRBJ1-2; no definite D call. V was pared by 6 bases and J by 2 bases, with 22 bases between. Germline V gene data show CDR1 as DFQATT and CDR2 as SNEGSKA (reference sequence). This CDR3 region has 16 residues. The CDR3, as DNA: TGCAGTGCCCCCCTTCGGTCTACCGTGGTGAACTATGGCTACACCTTC. Translated: CSAPLRSTVVNYGYTF.

This clonotype showed up just once. Compared with germline, one end of the junction differs, possibly owing to a read error. This chain uses TRBV7-7 with TRBJ2-1; D perhaps matches TRBD1 (5 bases). Germline loops: CDR1 SSHAT, CDR2 FNYEAQ (reference sequence). The CDR3 is 15 residues long. This chain's CDR3 is CASSLDSGFHNEQFF. The CDR3 DNA is TGTGCTAGCAGCTTAGATTCAGGGTTCCACAATGAGCAGTTCTTC.

The chain joins TRBV11-2 to TRBJ2-3; D ambiguous. CDR1 and CDR2 from the germline V gene are SGHAT and FQNNGV. CDR3 length: 17 residues. V was pared by 6 bases and J by 3 bases, with 22 bases between. The CDR3 DNA is TGTGCCAGCAGTCTTATTGGAGCATTGATCAAGACAGATACGCAGTATTTT. It encodes CASSLIGALIKTDTQYF.